This TCR beta chain was found in a study of blood T cell repertoires in COVID-19. The method was immunoSEQ multiplex PCR; TCRdb's version includes in-frame clones alone and lacks a portion of them. The sample contains about 68,000 clones, roughly 87% of which appear only once. Germline V CDR1 and CDR2: DFQATT, SNEGSKA (reference sequence). The CDR3 has 11 residues. V lost 7 bases and J 6 bases, leaving 10 bases between the germline ends. Sample: peripheral blood. This chain links TRBV20-1 with TRBJ2-1; D uncertain. The receptor was isolated from a man aged 45-60 years with COVID-19, enrolled during active disease. The DNA for the CDR3 is TGCAGTGTTGGTAGCTCCAATGAGCAGTTCTTC. Amino acid sequence: CSVGSSNEQFF.